These 16 T cell receptor beta chains were sequenced from one sample in a study of T cell repertoires in cytomegalovirus infection. TCRdb ran MiXCR on the reads and lists one entry per CDR3 protein. The table has around 530,000 distinct CDR3 sequences, approximately 26% seen once; the top ten hold less than 15%. The sequenced sample was PBMCs. These receptors originate from a human donor in good health (CMV status not recorded). Some clones in this sample may be carry-over from other donors' samples.

The table lists this clonotype with a few counts. This sequence joins TRBV7-8 and TRBJ2-3, with a weak D call TRBD2 (6 bases). V was trimmed by 5 bases and J by 0 bases, leaving 15 bases between them. Germline V gene sequence: CDR1 SGHVS, CDR2 FQNEAQ. The CDR3 runs 16 residues. CDR3 sequence: CASSRRVSGSTDTQYF. The CDR3 DNA sequence: TGTGCCAGCAGCCGTCGGGTTAGCGGAAGCACAGATACGCAGTATTTT.

This chain's CDR3 is CASSGTSGEQYV. The CDR3 coding sequence is TGTGCCAGCTCCGGGACTAGTGGGGAGCAGTACGTC. This chain uses TRBV19 with TRBJ2-7; 8 bases match TRBD2. V lost 9 bases to trimming and J lost 7 bases; unmatched junction nucleotides: 8. Germline V gene sequence: CDR1 LNHDA, CDR2 SQIVND (reference sequence). This CDR3 has 12 amino acids.

This clonotype was seen only a few times. The chain combines TRBV6-1 with TRBJ2-7; 7 nucleotides line up with TRBD1. J lost 3 bases, V lost 9 bases, and 14 bases had no gene match. Germline values: CDR1 MNHNS, CDR2 SASEGT. This CDR3 spans 15 amino acids. CDR3 coding DNA: TGTGCCAGTTCGTTGATTCCGGGACAGAACTACGAGCAGTACTTC. This encodes CASSLIPGQNYEQYF.

The CDR3, as DNA: TGTGCCAGCAGCTATGGCGGGAGTTTTTACGAGCAGTACGTC. It encodes CASSYGGSFYEQYV. The J gene is TRBJ2-7, the V gene TRBV7-9; the match to TRBD2 covers 7 bases. The V gene end was trimmed by 4 bases and the J gene end by 4 bases; junction bases not matched to a gene: 7. Germline values: CDR1 SEHNR, CDR2 FQNEAQ (reference sequence). The CDR3 is 14 residues long.

This chain links TRBV20-1 with TRBJ2-1; no firm D call. The germline V and J ends were trimmed by 5 bases and 8 bases, with 19 bases remaining between them. CDR3 length equals 14 residues. Germline V gene sequence: CDR1 DFQATT, CDR2 SNEGSKA (reference sequence). The chain's CDR3 is CSARDVASLDEQFF. The CDR3 DNA reads TGCAGTGCTCGCGACGTGGCTAGTTTAGATGAGCAGTTCTTC.

The chain links TRBV29-1 to TRBJ2-2, with TRBD1 matching 11 bases. The germline V gene has CDR1 SQVTM and CDR2 ANQGSEA. V shed 5 bases, J shed 7 bases, and the junction held 6 bases outside the gene matches. The CDR3 contains 14 residues. The CDR3 reads CSVPGQGAFGELFF. CDR3 nucleotide sequence: TGCAGCGTTCCCGGACAGGGGGCTTTCGGGGAGCTGTTTTTT.

The rearrangement links TRBV5-1 to TRBJ1-1; 7 bases fit TRBD1. The germline gives CDR1 SGHRS, CDR2 YFSETQ. The ends lost 3 bases at V and 5 bases at J; junction bases unmatched: 10. The length of the CDR3 is 15 residues. CDR3 amino acids: CASSSPGTVGTEAFF. In DNA form, the CDR3 reads TGCGCCAGCAGCTCACCCGGGACAGTTGGGACTGAAGCTTTCTTT.

This clonotype showed up just a few times. The V call is TRBV20-1, the J call TRBJ1-2; the D gene is possibly TRBD1 (5 bases). The germline gives CDR1 DFQATT, CDR2 SNEGSKA (reference sequence). This CDR3 has 13 amino acids. V lost 5 bases, J lost 3 bases, and 13 bases lay in between. In DNA, the CDR3 is TGCAGTGCTTACGGGGGGTCGGACTATGGCTACACCTTC. As protein: CSAYGGSDYGYTF.

This clonotype was seen a handful of times. The rearrangement joins TRBV6-1 to TRBJ2-7; D call uncertain. This CDR3 has 14 amino acids. Germline CDR1 and CDR2: MNHNS and SASEGT. Trimming left V 0 bases short and J 5 bases short, with 11 bases between. The DNA for the CDR3 is TGTGCCAGCAGTGAAGCCCCGGCCGTCCACGAGCAGTACGTC. Translated, it gives CASSEAPAVHEQYV.

This chain links TRBV7-8 with TRBJ1-1; D is perhaps TRBD1 (5 bases). Trimming removed 4 bases from V and 5 bases from J, with 14 bases in between. The CDR3 is 14 amino acids. The germline CDR1 and CDR2 sequences are SGHVS and FQNEAQ. The CDR3 region has the DNA TGTGCCAGCAGCTCCACGGTTGGGGGGACTGAAGCTTTCTTT. This gives the protein CASSSTVGGTEAFF.

This clonotype has ten or more counts. This chain joins TRBV7-2 and TRBJ2-1; D is undetermined. The germline V gene has CDR1 SGHTA and CDR2 FQGNSA. Trimming pared 1 base from V and 4 bases from J, leaving 8 bases between. The CDR3 sequence is 14 residues long. The CDR3 reads CASSLGATYNEQFF. CDR3 nucleotide sequence: TGTGCCAGCAGCTTAGGAGCGACGTACAATGAGCAGTTCTTC.

The rearrangement joins TRBV9 to TRBJ1-3; 9 bases fit TRBD1. The germline V gene encodes CDR1 SGDLS and CDR2 YYNGEE. CDR3 length: 16 residues. The V segment lost 3 bases and the J segment 6 bases; nucleotides outside the gene matches: 10. CDR3 DNA sequence: TGTGCCAGCAGCGCTGGGACAGGGAGTGATGAAAACACCATATATTTT. Encoded protein: CASSAGTGSDENTIYF.

This clonotype has just a few counts. The chain has TRBV29-1 and TRBJ2-6, with a weak D call TRBD2 (5 bases). Germline-derived CDR1 and CDR2 are SQVTM and ANQGSEA. CDR3 length equals 14 residues. The germline V and J ends were trimmed by 3 bases and 1 base, with 7 bases remaining between them. CDR3 residues: CSVDGESGANVLTF. The CDR3 region has the DNA TGCAGCGTTGACGGGGAGTCTGGGGCCAACGTCCTGACTTTC.

In its sample, this clonotype was seen many times. V usage is TRBV4-1 and J usage is TRBJ1-1; the match to TRBD1 covers 7 bases. The CDR3 sequence is 14 residues long. The junction had 3 bases not matched to a gene; V was cut back by 3 bases and J by 2 bases. The germline V gene encodes CDR1 MGHRA and CDR2 YSYEKL. The CDR3 loop reads CASSQGQLNTEAFF. The CDR3 coding sequence is TGCGCCAGCAGCCAGGGACAGCTAAACACTGAAGCTTTCTTT.

V is TRBV7-8 and J is TRBJ2-7, with TRBD2 identical over 11 bases. V shed 5 bases and J 9 bases; nucleotides not matched to a gene: 12. The CDR3 runs to 15 residues. Germline V gene lookup returns CDR1 SGHVS and CDR2 FQNEAQ. CDR3 DNA: TGTGCCAGCAGCAACACTCAACTAGCGGGAGTAGTGCAGTACTTC. Protein sequence: CASSNTQLAGVVQYF. Full variable domain (outside the CDR3, taken from reference TRBV7-8 and TRBJ2-7): GAGVSQSPRYKVAKRGQDVALRCDPISGHVSLFWYQQALGQGPEFLTYFQNEAQLDKSGLPSDRFFAERPEGSVSTLKIQRTQQEDSAVYLCASSNTQLAGVVQYFGPGTRLTVT.

This clonotype was recorded many times. This chain links TRBV7-8 with TRBJ2-3, with TRBD2 as a possible D gene (6 bases). V shed 5 bases and J shed 2 bases, with 11 bases lying between them. In germline, CDR1 is SGHVS, CDR2 FQNEAQ. The CDR3 totals 14 residues. CDR3 region: CASSQGLYTDTQYF. The DNA of the CDR3 is TGTGCCAGCAGCCAGGGACTTTACACAGATACGCAGTATTTT.